The clone carrying this T cell receptor beta chain was seen only once. Libraries were prepared by immunoSEQ multiplex PCR; TCRdb keeps only in-frame clonotypes and omits some of them. The data contain more than 400,000 clones, roughly 85% of them singletons. The entry originates in a study of blood T cell repertoires in COVID-19. As for the study in general: The samples span acute and convalescent COVID-19 from the United States, Italy and Spain.

V gave up 4 bases and J gave up 8 bases; unmatched junction bases: 10. CDR3 length: 15 amino acids. CDR1 and CDR2 from the germline V gene are SGHRS and YFSETQ. What was sequenced was peripheral blood. The sequence came from a human donor in a cohort sampled during active COVID-19. This chain connects TRBV5-1 to TRBJ2-3, with TRBD1 matching over 10 bases. CDR3 region: CASSGRDRGGGTQYF. The CDR3 DNA reads TGCGCCAGCAGCGGGAGGGACAGGGGTGGCGGTACGCAGTATTTT.